This T cell receptor (beta chain) was observed in a study of neoadjuvant nivolumab and ipilimumab in lung cancer (TCRdb year 2020). Regarding the study in general: Nivolumab was administered intravenously at 3 mg/kg on days 1, 15 and 29, and in the combination arm ipilimumab 1 mg/kg was added on day 1 only. The primary endpoint of the trial was the rate of major pathologic response (MPR) in the intention-to-treat population of each study arm. Matched pretherapy and resected tumor pairs were analyzed for seven patients: four treated with nivolumab and three with nivolumab plus ipilimumab. The study compared TCR repertoires in pretherapy (baseline) peripheral blood with TCR repertoires in tumors resected at surgery following neoadjuvant immune checkpoint blockade. The trial treated approximately 43 patients with operable NSCLC: approximately 23 were randomized to nivolumab monotherapy and about 20 to nivolumab plus ipilimumab. Overall study outcomes, separate from this receptor: TCR richness and clonality were greater in resected tumors than in tumor-adjacent uninvolved lung, and increases were seen in more dual-therapy-treated tumors. TCR sequencing was performed in a small number of samples. From pretherapy to surgery, tumor T-cell richness and clonality went up in three of three dual-therapy tumors, versus only two of four nivolumab-treated tumors. Pretherapy blood TCR richness correlated positively with richness in tumors resected after neoadjuvant therapy (Spearman R of about 0.82). No significant correlation was found between TCR clonality and pathologic tumor regression, and only a single major-pathologic-response sample was available for the analysis of TCR clonality versus pathologic tumor regression.

Libraries were constructed by the immunoSEQ multiplex PCR assay. The original pipeline was this. Richness and clonality were used to summarize the repertoires, and clones that significantly expanded or contracted between pre- and post-therapy samples were identified. As stored in TCRdb, this immuneACCESS dataset retains in-frame rearrangements with V and J assigned. A fraction of the clones does not appear; measured against another copy, unresolved V genes explain less than half of the discrepancy, and the remainder lacks a known reason. V and J calls and clone size are as listed in that table; D and trimming were resolved from the DNA. The sample has 15,000 to 20,000 clones on record, roughly four fifths of them singletons. The ten largest clonotypes hold around 7.8% of the sample. On this clone: No antigen is known for it. No base quality information exists; no much larger clone differs at one position.

V is trimmed back by 8 bases and J by 6 bases, and the junction contains 11 bases that no gene match accounts for. Its CDR3 holds 15 amino acids, cysteine through phenylalanine. The only DNA kept is the CDR3, 45 bases in frame from the first base. According to the study, the label for this sample's time point signals: at surgical resection after neoadjuvant nivolumab +/- ipilimumab. Samples came from the phase 2 randomized NEOSTAR trial, which tested neoadjuvant nivolumab or nivolumab plus ipilimumab followed by surgery in operable NSCLC. This receptor was identified in an adult with non-small cell lung cancer. The chain uses TRBV5-3 and TRBJ2-3; TRBD2 matches 11 bases in the middle. TRBV5-3 is filed as an ORF, its function uncertain. This specimen was tumor tissue, taken after neoadjuvant nivolumab, alone or with ipilimumab, at or shortly before surgery. The bases read TGTGCCAGCAGTTCCATAGCGGGGGGGACCGATACGCAGTATTTT. It specifies CASSSIAGGTDTQYF.